This TCR beta chain was recovered during a study of T-cell reconstitution after alpha-beta-depleted transplantation in children. Germline V gene lookup returns CDR1 DFQATT and CDR2 SNEGSKA (reference sequence). The CDR3 has 14 amino acids. A remark on this clonotype: An end of the junction differs from the germline gene, which may be a read error.

Unique molecular identifiers were incorporated when the TCRbeta library was constructed. From the PCR reads, TCRdb called clonotypes with MiXCR, one entry per CDR3 protein. The table has 420,000 or so distinct CDR3 sequences, around 9.9% seen once. The chain employs TRBV20-1 and TRBJ2-6; possibly TRBD1 for D (5 bases). The clonotype originates from a human donor who donated a stem cell graft to a child with acute myeloid leukemia. Sample: PBMCs from the stem cell graft donor, taken from the stem cell graft. In DNA, the CDR3 is TGCAGTGCTAGGCCCAACTCTGGGGCCAACGGCCTGACTTTC. Amino acids: CSARPNSGANGLTF.